This T cell receptor beta chain came from a study of radiation and T cells in renal cell carcinoma. The time point denotes: blood 4 weeks post-SBRT, at nephrectomy. Treatment specified: 15 Gy SBRT to primary tumor, nephrectomy 4 weeks later. The CDR3 has 15 residues. V dropped 7 bases and J dropped 2; count of bases not matched to a gene: 7. Germline V lookup: CDR1 LNHDA, CDR2 SQIVND (reference sequence). On this clone itself: Its antigen is as yet unknown.

Study-level points and caveats: In blood, top tumor clones expanded by 2 weeks, shrinking by 4.

Clones were sequenced by immunoSEQ multiplex PCR, and TCRdb holds only the in-frame ones, with some missing. The table has around 94,000 clones, over 80% seen once. This clonotype was obtained from a man in his fifties or sixties with renal cell carcinoma. The chain links TRBV19 to TRBJ1-5, with TRBD1 identical over 8 bases. The source was blood, collected from a patient whose treatment included radiotherapy and nephrectomy. The CDR3 region has the DNA TGTGCCAGTACCCCGGACAGGGTTGGCAATCAGCCCCAGCATTTT. It encodes CASTPDRVGNQPQHF.